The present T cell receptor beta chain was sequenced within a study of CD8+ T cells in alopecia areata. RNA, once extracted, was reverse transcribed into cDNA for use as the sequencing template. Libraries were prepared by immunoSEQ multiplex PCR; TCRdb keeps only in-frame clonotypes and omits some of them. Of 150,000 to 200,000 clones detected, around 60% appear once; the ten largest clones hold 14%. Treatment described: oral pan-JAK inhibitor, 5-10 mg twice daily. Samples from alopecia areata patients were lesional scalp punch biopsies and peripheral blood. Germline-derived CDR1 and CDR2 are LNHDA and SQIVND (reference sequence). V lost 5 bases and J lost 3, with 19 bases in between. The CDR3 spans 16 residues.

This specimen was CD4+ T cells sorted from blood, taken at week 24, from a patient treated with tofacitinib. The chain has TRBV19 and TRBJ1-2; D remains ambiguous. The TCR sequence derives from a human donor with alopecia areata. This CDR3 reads CASSAPRPKADYGYTF. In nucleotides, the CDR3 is TGTGCCAGTAGTGCGCCCCGTCCGAAGGCGGACTATGGCTACACCTTC.